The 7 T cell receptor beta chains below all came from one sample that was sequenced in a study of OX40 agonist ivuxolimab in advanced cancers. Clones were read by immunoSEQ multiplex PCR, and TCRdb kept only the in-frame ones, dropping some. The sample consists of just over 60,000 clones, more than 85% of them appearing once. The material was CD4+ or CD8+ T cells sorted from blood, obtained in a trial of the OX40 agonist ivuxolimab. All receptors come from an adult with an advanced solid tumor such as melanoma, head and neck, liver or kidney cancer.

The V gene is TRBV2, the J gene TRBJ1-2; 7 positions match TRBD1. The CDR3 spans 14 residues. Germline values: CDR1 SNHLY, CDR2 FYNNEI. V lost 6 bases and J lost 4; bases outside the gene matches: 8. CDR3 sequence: CASSVDRASYGYTF. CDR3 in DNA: TGTGCCAGCAGCGTCGACAGGGCCAGCTATGGCTACACCTTC.

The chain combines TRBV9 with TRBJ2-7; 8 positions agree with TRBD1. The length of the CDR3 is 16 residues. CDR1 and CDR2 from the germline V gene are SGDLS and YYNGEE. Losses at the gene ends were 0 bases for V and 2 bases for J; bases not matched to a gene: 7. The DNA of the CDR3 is TGTGCCAGCAGCGTAGGGTTAGGACAGGGCCCCTACGAGCAGTACTTC. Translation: CASSVGLGQGPYEQYF.

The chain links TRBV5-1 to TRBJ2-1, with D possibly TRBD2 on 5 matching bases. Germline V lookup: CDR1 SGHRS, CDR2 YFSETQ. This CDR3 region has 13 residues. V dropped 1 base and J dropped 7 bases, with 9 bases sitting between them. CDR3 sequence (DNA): TGCGCCAGCAGCTTGCCTTCGGGGAATGAGCAGTTCTTC. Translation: CASSLPSGNEQFF.

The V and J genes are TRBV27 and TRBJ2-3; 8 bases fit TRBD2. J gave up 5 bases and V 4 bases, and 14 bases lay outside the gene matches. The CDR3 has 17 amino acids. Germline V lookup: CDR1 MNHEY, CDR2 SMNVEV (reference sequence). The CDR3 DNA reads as TGTGCCAGCAGTTCCCTCGGGCGGGGGGAGGCCAAAGATACGCAGTATTTT. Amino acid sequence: CASSSLGRGEAKDTQYF.

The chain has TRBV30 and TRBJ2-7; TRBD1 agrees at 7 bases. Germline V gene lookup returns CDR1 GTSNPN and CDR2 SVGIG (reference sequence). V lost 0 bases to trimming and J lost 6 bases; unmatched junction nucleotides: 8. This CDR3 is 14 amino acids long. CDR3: CAWSVNRGWVEQYF. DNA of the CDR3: TGTGCCTGGAGTGTTAACAGGGGTTGGGTCGAGCAGTACTTC.

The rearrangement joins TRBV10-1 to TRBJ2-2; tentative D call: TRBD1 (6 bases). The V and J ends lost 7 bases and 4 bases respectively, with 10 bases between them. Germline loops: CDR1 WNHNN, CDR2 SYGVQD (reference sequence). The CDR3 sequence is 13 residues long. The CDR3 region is CASTTGITGELFF. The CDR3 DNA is TGCGCCAGCACTACAGGGATCACCGGGGAGCTGTTTTTT.

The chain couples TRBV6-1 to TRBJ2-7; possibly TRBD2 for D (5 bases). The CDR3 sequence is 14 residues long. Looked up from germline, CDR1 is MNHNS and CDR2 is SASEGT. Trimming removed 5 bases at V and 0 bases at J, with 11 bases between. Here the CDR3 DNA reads TGTGCCAGCAGTTATGTGGGGAGCTCCTACGAGCAGTACTTC. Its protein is CASSYVGSSYEQYF.